Included here is one TCR beta chain sequence, with context. Which antigen it targets is not known. Base qualities are not recorded, but no much larger clone differs from it by a single base. The library was obtained by 5' RACE. Sequencing was performed on an Illumina HiSeq 2500. A second 7 to 11 cycle PCR used a sample-barcoded 5' primer and a J-beta primer mix. Each TCR beta cDNA molecule received a unique molecular identifier from a template-switch 5' adaptor carrying 12 random nucleotides. Each sample yielded at least 2.5 million CDR3-containing paired-end reads. All of the RNA was converted into first-strand cDNA using the Mint cDNA synthesis kit, with a TRBC-specific oligonucleotide serving as the primer. All cDNA was treated with uracil-DNA glycosylase and then went through a first 18-cycle PCR with the universal primers M1SS and BC2_uni_R. The published analysis was carried out like this. Normalization of each sample was performed by random selection of 1 million high-quality reads, each carrying a distinct molecular identifier. Reads with shared molecular identifiers were discarded instead of being binned into consensus sequences. CDR3 identification, clonotype clustering and error correction used MiTCR with a Q25 quality threshold and the strictest error-elimination algorithm. A nonparametric unseen species model using Euler transformation provided a lower-bound estimate of total TCR beta diversity. TCRdb's own reprocessing of the public reads used fastp at Q25 and MiXCR and kept productive beta chains. Every distinct CDR3 protein forms one entry, paired with its most common genes and DNA. None of the V and J calls come from the authors' own analysis; TCRdb made them. The sample data list around 1.5 million distinct CDR3 sequences, and approximately 59% of these were observed just once. The ten most abundant clones make up over 6.5% of the sample.

Systemically healthy Caucasian individuals from Russia, some 38 in total and aged about 6 to 95 years, were included as donors. Roughly 10 milliliters of peripheral blood were drawn from each donor into EDTA-treated Vacutainer tubes. Ficoll-Paque density-gradient centrifugation was used to isolate PBMCs, with at least 6.5 million per sample. Trizol reagent was used to extract total RNA from the PBMCs, yielding at least 5.5 micrograms per sample. The percentages of naive CD45RAhigh/CD27high T cells were determined by flow cytometry on a PBMC aliquot from every donor. This specimen belongs to a study of blood T cells in healthy people across ages (dated by TCRdb to between 2015 and 2016). Study-wide context: Template switching captured roughly one uniquely barcoded TCR beta cDNA molecule per two T cells in model experiments. Using the same blood draw, the study looked at two additional independent replicas of 1 million unique cDNA reads for two donors, one aged 18 to 30 and the other aged 80 or older. The donors were split into four age groups: young (average around 16 years), middle-aged (roughly 39), aged (about 56) and long-lived (about 82). Donors of different ages were randomly distributed across sequencing lanes to avoid experimental bias. Age-related changes in TCR beta repertoire diversity were measured in the study by deep sequencing normalized with unique cDNA molecular identifiers.

The CDR3 numbers 16 residues from cysteine through phenylalanine. The sequence is cut down to CDR3 DNA, 48 bases in frame from base 1. The germline V gene (reference sequence) supplies CDR1 LNHNV and CDR2 YYDKDF. V loses 6 bases of germline sequence and J loses 0 bases, and the interval between the two ends is 17 bases. What the research found in general, with its limitations: Because donor CMV infection status was unknown, age-related changes in expanded clonotypes were potentially confounded. Observed TCR beta diversity correlated strongly with the percentage of naive T cells measured by flow cytometry. Estimates of total diversity from one million sequenced T cells were regarded as lower bounds and underestimates. Bulk unsorted PBMC profiling prevented conclusive comparison of naive and antigen-experienced compartments. As age increased, observed TCR beta diversity per million T cells dropped in a roughly linear way, and a significant reduction was already evident by age 40. Compared with the aged group, the long-lived group had more naive CD4+ T cells, fewer expanded clones and increased TCR diversity, suggesting age selection.

Material for sequencing was blood. The receptor comes from a man aged 18 to 30 in good health. The chain links TRBV15 with TRBJ2-5; the D segment could be TRBD2, given 6 matching bases. The bases read TGTGCCACCAGTATATATCGGACTACCCACCAAGAGACCCAGTACTTC. Protein translation: CATSIYRTTHQETQYF.